The present TCR beta chain was sequenced within a study of control samples from healthy donors and cancer patients. The CDR3 is 12 residues long. J lost 5 bases, V lost 5 bases, and 4 bases had no gene match. From germline, CDR1 is SQVTM and CDR2 ANQGSEA. Here immunoSEQ multiplex PCR was the method, and the copy in TCRdb shows in-frame clones only, minus some. The sample has some 95,000 clones, 79% seen once. The sequence was obtained from a woman aged 30 to 39 in good health. This chain joins TRBV29-1 and TRBJ1-2; 8 positions agree with TRBD1. Source material: blood. CDR3 residues: CSVKQGGYGYTF. Here the CDR3 DNA reads TGCAGCGTTAAACAGGGGGGATATGGCTACACCTTC.